This T cell receptor beta chain appears in the sequencing data of a study of T cells in Graves' hyperthyroidism and ophthalmopathy. Amplified TCR beta CDR3 regions came from RNA transcripts. RT-PCR in the first round (using the HTBI primer set) targeted the TCR CDR3. TCRdb re-called the multiplex PCR reads with MiXCR, one entry per CDR3 protein. The sample has roughly 99,000 distinct CDR3 sequences; 16% are singletons. This clonotype has ten or more counts. Germline V gene data show CDR1 as SGHVS and CDR2 as FQNEAQ. J lost 6 bases, V lost 1 base, and 5 bases had no gene match. This CDR3 has 15 residues.

Input material: blood. This clonotype was sampled from a woman aged 50 to 60 with Graves' hyperthyroidism. This chain uses TRBV7-8 with TRBJ1-5; TRBD1 matches at 8 bases. This chain's CDR3 is CASSLGTGMGQPQHF. The DNA of the CDR3 is TGTGCCAGCAGCTTAGGGACAGGGATGGGTCAGCCCCAGCATTTT.